These 29 T cell receptor beta chains originate from one sample sequenced in a study of blood T cell repertoires in COVID-19. Sequencing was performed with immunoSEQ multiplex PCR; in TCRdb, only in-frame clones are kept and a portion is missing. This table has over 150,000 clones, approximately 80% appearing once. Material: peripheral blood. The origin of the receptors is a woman in her fifties or sixties with acute or convalescent COVID-19.

The chain couples TRBV30 to TRBJ1-2; D possibly corresponds to TRBD1 (6 bases). The CDR3 runs 17 residues. Trimming left V 1 base short and J 0 bases short, with 18 bases between. CDR1 and CDR2 from the germline V gene are GTSNPN and SVGIG (reference sequence). CDR3 coding DNA: TGTGCCTGGAGTGCCCTAGACAGGTGGTTTGCTAACTATGGCTACACCTTC. Translated: CAWSALDRWFANYGYTF. The full variable domain, rest sourced from reference TRBV30 and TRBJ1-2, is SQTIHQWPATLVQPVGSPLSLECTVEGTSNPNLYWYRQAAGRGLQLLFYSVGIGQISSEVPQNLSASRPQDRQFILSSKKLLLSDSGFYLCAWSALDRWFANYGYTFGSGTRLTVV.

V is TRBV6-1 and J is TRBJ2-2; the match to TRBD1 covers 11 bases. V shed 1 base, J shed 5 bases, and the junction held 3 bases outside the gene matches. Germline V gene data show CDR1 as MNHNS and CDR2 as SASEGT. The CDR3 spans 16 residues. CDR3 in amino acids: CASSEVRDRGTGELFF. In nucleotides, the CDR3 is TGTGCCAGCAGTGAAGTCCGGGACAGGGGGACCGGGGAGCTGTTTTTT.

The genes are TRBV2 and TRBJ1-2; a possible D gene is TRBD1 (5 bases). This CDR3 is built from 15 residues. V lost 5 bases, J lost 2 bases, and 15 bases lay in between. Looked up from germline, CDR1 is SNHLY and CDR2 is FYNNEI. CDR3 sequence reads: CASSTPDTTNYGYTF. The CDR3 DNA is TGTGCCAGCAGTACTCCGGACACGACGAACTATGGCTACACCTTC.

This clone has a handful of counts. The DNA for the CDR3 is TGTGCCTGGGACAGGGGAGAATATAATTCACCCCTCCACTTT. Its protein product is CAWDRGEYNSPLHF. The rearrangement uses TRBV30 and TRBJ1-6, with 8 positions matching TRBD1. CDR1 and CDR2 (germline): GTSNPN, SVGIG (reference sequence). The CDR3 has 14 residues. V was pared by 5 bases and J by 4 bases, with 4 bases of the junction left unmatched.

The chain recombines TRBV18 with TRBJ2-5; 14 bases are a match to TRBD2. Germline loops: CDR1 KGHSH, CDR2 LQKENI. J was trimmed by 5 bases and V by 8 bases; bases with no gene match: 4. The CDR3 has 14 residues. CDR3 region: CASRGTSGGETQYF. CDR3 DNA sequence: TGTGCCAGCCGCGGGACTAGCGGGGGTGAGACCCAGTACTTC.

The chain employs TRBV4-1 and TRBJ1-3; D may be TRBD1 (6 bases). There are 19 residues in the CDR3. Germline V gene sequence: CDR1 MGHRA, CDR2 YSYEKL. V shed 4 bases and J shed 0 bases, with 22 bases lying between them. The CDR3 loop is CASSRQVQGASFSGNTIYF. In DNA form, the CDR3 reads TGCGCCAGCAGCCGACAGGTACAAGGGGCATCCTTCTCTGGAAACACCATATATTTT.

V is TRBV9 and J is TRBJ2-2, with TRBD1 matching 8 bases. This CDR3 has 18 residues. CDR1 and CDR2 (germline): SGDLS, YYNGEE. V was clipped by 3 bases and J by 3 bases; unmatched bases: 13. The CDR3 protein is CASSGSRDRLGDTGELFF. CDR3 sequence (DNA): TGTGCCAGCAGCGGGTCCCGGGACAGGCTCGGTGACACCGGGGAGCTGTTTTTT.

The chain couples TRBV18 to TRBJ1-6; perhaps TRBD1 as D (5 bases). The V end lost 3 bases, the J end lost 7 bases, and 10 bases lay between the germline ends. The CDR3 spans 14 residues. The germline V gene has CDR1 KGHSH and CDR2 LQKENI. The CDR3 is CASSPVDSNSPLHF. DNA for the CDR3: TGTGCCAGCTCACCGGTCGACAGCAATTCACCCCTCCACTTT.

The V call is TRBV9, the J call TRBJ1-2; the match to TRBD1 covers 11 bases. Germline CDR1 is SGDLS and CDR2 is YYNGEE. The length of the CDR3 is 16 residues. The junction had 9 bases not matched to a gene; V was cut back by 4 bases and J by 4 bases. In DNA, the CDR3 is TGTGCCAGCAGCTCTGGACAGGGGGCGCCTGGCTATGGCTACACCTTC. It yields the protein CASSSGQGAPGYGYTF.

The sample holds a few counts of this clone. This chain uses TRBV10-3 with TRBJ2-3; D unclear. Per the germline V gene, CDR1 is ENHRY and CDR2 is SYGVKD. V was trimmed by 4 bases and J by 4 bases, leaving 3 bases between them. This CDR3 is 11 amino acids long. CDR3 coding DNA: TGTGCCATCAGTGTCTCAGATACGCAGTATTTT. Protein product: CAISVSDTQYF.

V is TRBV14 and J is TRBJ1-1; D possibly corresponds to TRBD1 (6 bases). The germline V gene encodes CDR1 SGHDN and CDR2 FVKESK. CDR3 length equals 15 residues. V was trimmed by 0 bases and J by 5 bases, leaving 13 bases between them. This CDR3 reads CASSQESGGATEAFF. The CDR3 nucleotides are TGTGCCAGCAGCCAAGAAAGCGGGGGCGCGACTGAAGCTTTCTTT. The variable domain in full, with the rest retrieved from reference TRBV14 and TRBJ1-1, is EAGVTQFPSHSVIEKGQTVTLRCDPISGHDNLYWYRRVMGKEIKFLLHFVKESKQDESGMPNNRFLAERTGGTYSTLKVQPAELEDSGVYFCASSQESGGATEAFFGQGTRLTVV.

This clone has just one count. J is TRBJ1-5 and V is TRBV4-1, with D uncertain. V lost 0 bases, J lost 4 bases, and 4 bases lay in between. The CDR3 consists of 13 residues. The germline CDR1 and CDR2 sequences are MGHRA and YSYEKL. CDR3 in amino acids: CASSQDTNQPQHF. The DNA for the CDR3 is TGCGCCAGCAGCCAAGATACAAATCAGCCCCAGCATTTT.

This chain joins TRBV4-1 and TRBJ1-2; 7 positions agree with TRBD1. The CDR3 is 15 amino acids. The germline CDR1 and CDR2 sequences are MGHRA and YSYEKL. Trimming took 4 bases from V and 2 from J; bases not matched to a gene: 7. The CDR3 DNA follows: TGCGCCAGCAGCCCCACCGACAGGGAGAACTATGGCTACACCTTC. Encoded protein: CASSPTDRENYGYTF.

The CDR3 DNA follows: TGTGCCAGCAGCTTTGGGCCTCAGAGTTCGTCTAACTATGGCTACACCTTC. Translating gives CASSFGPQSSSNYGYTF. The chain couples TRBV5-5 to TRBJ1-2; D remains ambiguous. V was trimmed by 2 bases and J by 0 bases, leaving 17 bases between them. The germline V gene has CDR1 SGHKS and CDR2 YYEKEE (reference sequence). The CDR3 spans 17 residues. Full variable domain (outside the CDR3, taken from reference TRBV5-5 and TRBJ1-2): DAGVTQSPTHLIKTRGQQVTLRCSPISGHKSVSWYQQVLGQGPQFIFQYYEKEERGRGNFPDRFSARQFPNYSSELNVNALLLGDSALYLCASSFGPQSSSNYGYTFGSGTRLTVV.

With respect to this clone: At one end the junction does not follow the germline gene, possibly because of a read error. This chain joins TRBV9 and TRBJ1-3; D gene unclear. Looked up from germline, CDR1 is SGDLS and CDR2 is YYNGEE. The CDR3 length is 12 residues. CDR3 nucleotide sequence: TGTGCCAGCAGCGCGGTAGCCGCCCCATTGAATTTT. Amino acids: CASSAVAAPLNF. Combining the CDR3 with reference TRBV9 and TRBJ1-3 gives the whole variable domain DSGVTQTPKHLITATGQRVTLRCSPRSGDLSVYWYQQSLDQGLQFLIQYYNGEERAKGNILERFSAQQFPDLHSELNLSSLELGDSALYFCASSAVAAPLNFGEGSWLTVV.

The chain recombines TRBV7-2 with TRBJ2-7; 8 bases line up with TRBD2. Germline-derived CDR1 and CDR2 are SGHTA and FQGNSA. The CDR3 totals 14 residues. V lost 6 bases and J lost 3; bases outside the gene matches: 7. The CDR3: CASSPQRGYYEQYF. CDR3 DNA sequence: TGTGCCAGCAGTCCCCAGCGGGGGTACTACGAGCAGTACTTC.

This clone was detected once. The V and J genes are TRBV4-2 and TRBJ2-1, with TRBD2 identical over 7 bases. Trimming cost V 3 bases and J 5 bases; bases outside gene matches: 4. Germline lookup yields CDR1 LGHNA and CDR2 YNFKEQ. There are 14 residues in the CDR3. CDR3 DNA: TGTGCCAGCAGCCAGCCCGGGACTAACAATGAGCAGTTCTTC. This gives the protein CASSQPGTNNEQFF.

The chain is built from TRBV18 and TRBJ1-1; a possible D gene is TRBD1 (5 bases). Between the trimmed V and J ends, which lost 6 bases and 1 base, there was a span of 12 bases. The CDR3 extends over 14 amino acids. Germline V CDR1 and CDR2: KGHSH, LQKENI. The CDR3 spells CASSPRDSNTEAFF. The CDR3 bases are TGTGCCAGCTCCCCCAGGGACTCGAACACTGAAGCTTTCTTT.

The sample holds a few counts of this clone. This chain connects TRBV19 to TRBJ1-2, with D unclear. Germline V gene data show CDR1 as LNHDA and CDR2 as SQIVND (reference sequence). The V end lost 7 bases, the J end lost 0 bases, and 15 bases lay between the germline ends. This CDR3 comprises 15 residues. The CDR3 DNA reads as TGTGCCAGTACCTCTACTGGGCCTTCTAACTATGGCTACACCTTC. Protein sequence: CASTSTGPSNYGYTF.

As to this clone: At one of its ends the junction is not consistent with the germline gene, which may arise from a read error. This chain links TRBV7-2 with TRBJ2-2; 11 bases are a match to TRBD2. Germline values: CDR1 SGHTA, CDR2 FQGNSA. The CDR3 contains 14 residues. The CDR3 is CASSVAGGPWELFF. The CDR3 region has the DNA TGTGCCAGCAGCGTAGCGGGGGGGCCCTGGGAGCTGTTTTTT.

J is TRBJ1-5 and V is TRBV28; unclear D gene. Germline lookup yields CDR1 MDHEN and CDR2 SYDVKM. CDR3 size: 13 residues. Deletions cut 3 bases from V and 6 bases from J, with 9 bases between. This CDR3 reads CASSFGGVQPQHF. The CDR3 region has the DNA TGTGCCAGCAGTTTTGGCGGGGTTCAGCCCCAGCATTTT.

This clone came up many times. V is TRBV7-2 and J is TRBJ1-2, with 9 bases identical to TRBD1. The V segment lost 5 bases and the J segment 4 bases; nucleotides outside the gene matches: 2. This CDR3 has 13 amino acids. The V gene's germline CDR1 is SGHTA and CDR2 FQGNSA. CDR3 protein: CASSTDRGYGYTF. CDR3 DNA sequence: TGTGCCAGCAGCACGGACAGGGGCTATGGCTACACCTTC.

The chain couples TRBV29-1 to TRBJ2-2, with D tentatively TRBD1 (5 bases). This CDR3 has 13 residues. Between the trimmed V and J ends, which lost 6 bases and 0 bases, there was a span of 8 bases. Germline CDR1 SQVTM, CDR2 ANQGSEA. CDR3 in amino acids: CSVRTTNTGELFF. The CDR3 DNA sequence: TGCAGCGTACGGACAACGAACACCGGGGAGCTGTTTTTT.

The chain carries TRBV18 and TRBJ1-2, with 8 bases fitting TRBD1. Germline lookup yields CDR1 KGHSH and CDR2 LQKENI. This CDR3 region has 13 residues. V trimming: 5 bases; J trimming: 8 bases; junction bases outside the gene matches: 7. The CDR3 region is CASSSDRAYGYTF. The CDR3 bases are TGTGCCAGCTCATCGGACAGGGCCTACGGCTACACCTTC.

The chain carries TRBV6-5 and TRBJ1-3; D is possibly TRBD1 (5 bases). V was shortened by 4 bases and J by 0 bases, with 10 bases between the two germline ends. The CDR3 consists of 15 residues. Germline V gene lookup returns CDR1 MNHEY and CDR2 SVGAGI. Here the CDR3 DNA reads TGTGCCAGCAGTTTCCAGGGCCTCTCTGGAAACACCATATATTTT. Amino acid sequence: CASSFQGLSGNTIYF.

This chain joins TRBV5-4 and TRBJ2-7; 8 bases match TRBD2. This CDR3 has 16 amino acids. In germline, CDR1 is SGHNT, CDR2 YYREEE (reference sequence). Losses at the gene ends were 0 bases for V and 0 bases for J; bases not matched to a gene: 5. The CDR3 spells CASSLASGPSSYEQYF. The CDR3 DNA reads as TGTGCCAGCAGCTTGGCTAGCGGGCCGAGCTCCTACGAGCAGTACTTC. Supplemented by reference TRBV5-4 and TRBJ2-7, the full variable domain reads ETGVTQSPTHLIKTRGQQVTLRCSSQSGHNTVSWYQQALGQGPQFIFQYYREEENGRGNFPPRFSGLQFPNYSSELNVNALELDDSALYLCASSLASGPSSYEQYFGPGTRLTVT.

V usage is TRBV2 and J usage is TRBJ1-1; 8 bases are shared with TRBD1. The CDR3 covers 13 residues. V shed 6 bases, J shed 4 bases, and the junction held 4 bases outside the gene matches. Germline CDR1 SNHLY, CDR2 FYNNEI. CDR3 amino acids: CASSEDRVTEAFF. DNA of the CDR3: TGTGCCAGCAGCGAGGACAGGGTCACTGAAGCTTTCTTT.

The J gene is TRBJ1-2, the V gene TRBV18; D perhaps matches TRBD1 (6 bases). Trimming took 5 bases from V and 6 from J, leaving 16 bases between them. The CDR3 runs 14 residues. Looked up from germline, CDR1 is KGHSH and CDR2 is LQKENI. CDR3 protein: CASSKGRGRDGYTF. The CDR3 DNA sequence: TGTGCCAGCTCAAAGGGCAGGGGAAGGGATGGCTACACCTTC.

This clone was picked up a small number of times. The chain is built from TRBV7-2 and TRBJ2-4, with TRBD1 identical over 7 bases. The CDR3 spans 16 residues. Germline V gives CDR1 SGHTA, CDR2 FQGNSA. Trimming cost V 1 base and J 0 bases; bases outside gene matches: 3. CDR3 protein: CASSLEGALAKNIQYF. In DNA form, the CDR3 reads TGTGCCAGCAGCTTAGAGGGGGCGTTAGCCAAAAACATTCAGTACTTC.